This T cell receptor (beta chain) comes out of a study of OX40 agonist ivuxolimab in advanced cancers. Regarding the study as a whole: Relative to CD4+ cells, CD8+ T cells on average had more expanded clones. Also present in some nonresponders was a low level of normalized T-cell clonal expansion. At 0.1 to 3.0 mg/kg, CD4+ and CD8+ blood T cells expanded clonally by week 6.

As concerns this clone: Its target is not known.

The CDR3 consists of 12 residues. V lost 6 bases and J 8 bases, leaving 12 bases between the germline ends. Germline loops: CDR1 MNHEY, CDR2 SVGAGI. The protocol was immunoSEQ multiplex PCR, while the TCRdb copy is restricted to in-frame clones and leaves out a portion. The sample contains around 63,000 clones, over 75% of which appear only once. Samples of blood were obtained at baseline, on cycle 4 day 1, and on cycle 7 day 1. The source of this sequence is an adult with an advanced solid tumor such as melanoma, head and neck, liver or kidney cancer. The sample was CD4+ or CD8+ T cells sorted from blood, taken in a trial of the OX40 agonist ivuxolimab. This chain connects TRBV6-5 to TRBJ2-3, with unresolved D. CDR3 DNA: TGTGCCAGCAGCAATCACTTGGGTACGCAGTATTTT. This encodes CASSNHLGTQYF.